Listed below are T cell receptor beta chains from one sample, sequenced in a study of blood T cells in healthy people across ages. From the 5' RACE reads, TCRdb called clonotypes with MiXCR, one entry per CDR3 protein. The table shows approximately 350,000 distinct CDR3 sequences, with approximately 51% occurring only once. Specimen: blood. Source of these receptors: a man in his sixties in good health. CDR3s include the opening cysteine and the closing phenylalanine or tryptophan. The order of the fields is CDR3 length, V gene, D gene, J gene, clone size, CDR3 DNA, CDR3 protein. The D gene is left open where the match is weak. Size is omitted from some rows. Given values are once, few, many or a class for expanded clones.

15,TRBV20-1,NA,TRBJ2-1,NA,TGCAGTGCTAGAGTACCAGCGGACCGAACGGGTGAGCAGTTCTTC,CSARVPADRTGEQFF
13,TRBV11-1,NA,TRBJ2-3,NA,TGTGCCTTCCGGGACGGGATCGCAGATACGCAGTATTTT,CAFRDGIADTQYF
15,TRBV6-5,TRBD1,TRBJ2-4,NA,TGTGCCAGCAGTGCCTCGGGACAGGGGCGTCCCATTCAGTACTTC,CASSASGQGRPIQYF
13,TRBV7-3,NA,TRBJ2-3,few,TGTGCCAGCAGTTCCGGGACACTAGATACGCAGTATTTT,CASSSGTLDTQYF
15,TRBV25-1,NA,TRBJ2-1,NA,TGTGCCAGCAGTCCGCCGGGAAGCTCCTACAATGAGCAGTTCTTC,CASSPPGSSYNEQFF
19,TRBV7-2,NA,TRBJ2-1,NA,TGTGCCAGCAGCTTAGTGCCAGGTCTAGCGCCGAGCTCCTACAATGAGCAGTTCTTC,CASSLVPGLAPSSYNEQFF
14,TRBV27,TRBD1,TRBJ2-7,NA,TGTGCCAGCAGCCTCTGGACAGGGGCCTACGAGCAGTACTTC,CASSLWTGAYEQYF
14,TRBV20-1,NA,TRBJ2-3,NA,TGCAGTGCTGAGGGTGGGGCTAGCACAGATACGCAGTATTTT,CSAEGGASTDTQYF
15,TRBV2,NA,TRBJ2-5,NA,TGTGCCAGCAGCGACTTCATGGGCACCCAAGAGACCCAGTACTTC,CASSDFMGTQETQYF
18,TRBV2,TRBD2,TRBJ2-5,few,TGTGCCAGCAGTGAAAGGTGGGGACTAGAAGTGATACAAGAGACCCAGTACTTC,CASSERWGLEVIQETQYF
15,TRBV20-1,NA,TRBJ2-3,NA,TGCAGTGCTAGAGATCGGAGGGAGGGGGTCCGTACGCAGTATTTT,CSARDRREGVRTQYF
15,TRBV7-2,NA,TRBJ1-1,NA,TGTGCCAGCAGCGCACCTCACCGGAAAAACACTGAAGCTTTCTTT,CASSAPHRKNTEAFF
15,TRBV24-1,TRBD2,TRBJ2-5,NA,TGTGCCACCGGGTGGGGGGGTATGGGGCAAGAGACCCAGTACTTC,CATGWGGMGQETQYF
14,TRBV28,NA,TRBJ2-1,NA,TGTGCCAGCAGTTCCCAGGGTACAAGCAATGAGCAGTTCTTC,CASSSQGTSNEQFF
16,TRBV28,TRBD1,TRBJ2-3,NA,TGTGCCAGCAGTTCTTTCGGGACAGGGAAACAAGATACGCAGTATTTT,CASSSFGTGKQDTQYF
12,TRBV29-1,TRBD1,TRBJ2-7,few,TGCAGCGTTTGGGACAGGACCTACGAGCAGTACTTC,CSVWDRTYEQYF
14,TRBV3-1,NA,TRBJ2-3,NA,TGTGCCAGCAGCCAGCTGACTAGTCCAGATACGCAGTATTTT,CASSQLTSPDTQYF
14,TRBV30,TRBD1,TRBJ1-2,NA,TGTGCCTGGAGTGAGATGGGACAGGGATATGGCTACACCTTC,CAWSEMGQGYGYTF
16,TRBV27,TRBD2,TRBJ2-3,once,TGTGCCAACGGGGGGGCCGCCTTAGGTAGCACAGATACGCAGTATTTT,CANGGAALGSTDTQYF
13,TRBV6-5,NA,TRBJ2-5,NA,TGTGCCAGCAGTTCCCAGGGGAAAGAGACCCAGTACTTC,CASSSQGKETQYF
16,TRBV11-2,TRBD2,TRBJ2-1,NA,TGTGCCAGCAGCCTTGGGACTAGCGGGAGGGTGGATGAGCAGTTCTTC,CASSLGTSGRVDEQFF
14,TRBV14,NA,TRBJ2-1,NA,TGTGCCAGCAGCCAAGTGGATGGGGGCGGTGAGCAGTTCTTC,CASSQVDGGGEQFF
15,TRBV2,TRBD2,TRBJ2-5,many,TGTGCCAGCAGTGAACTAGCGGGAGGAAGGGAGACCCAGTACTTC,CASSELAGGRETQYF
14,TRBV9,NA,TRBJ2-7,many,TGTGCCAGCAGCGTAGGGGACACAGCCTACGCGCAGTACTTC,CASSVGDTAYAQYF
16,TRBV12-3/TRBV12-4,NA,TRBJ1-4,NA,TGTGCCAGCAGTTCTATCGGGGGGGGTGATAATGAAAAACTGTTTTTT,CASSSIGGGDNEKLFF
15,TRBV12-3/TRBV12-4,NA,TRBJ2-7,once,TGTGCCAGCAGTTTCGGAGGGACCCTAGGGCGAGATCAGTACTTC,CASSFGGTLGRDQYF
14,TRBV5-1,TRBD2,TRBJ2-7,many,TGCGCCAGCAGCTTGGGGACTAGAGTTTACGAGCAGTACTTC,CASSLGTRVYEQYF
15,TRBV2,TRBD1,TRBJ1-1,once,TGTGCCAGAGTTCCGGGACAGAGCATGAACACTGAAGCTTTCTTT,CARVPGQSMNTEAFF
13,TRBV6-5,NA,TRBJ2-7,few,TGTGCCACTGGGCCGTCTTCAATCTACGAGCAGTACTTC,CATGPSSIYEQYF
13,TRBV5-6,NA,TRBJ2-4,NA,TGTGCCAGCCTAGGCTCCCGGCGAGACATTCAGTACTTC,CASLGSRRDIQYF
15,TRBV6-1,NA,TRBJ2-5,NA,TGTGCCAGCAGTGAAAAGGTAGCAGCACAAGAGACCCAGTACTTC,CASSEKVAAQETQYF
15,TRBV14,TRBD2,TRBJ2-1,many,TGTGCCAGCAGTACTAGCGGGACGAGTTGGAATGAGCAGTTCTTC,CASSTSGTSWNEQFF
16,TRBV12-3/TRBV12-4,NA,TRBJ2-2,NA,TGTGCCAGCAGTCCCACCGGGACGGAGAACACCGGGGAGCTGTTTTTT,CASSPTGTENTGELFF
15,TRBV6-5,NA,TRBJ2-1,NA,TGTGCCAGCAGAGGGGAGGTGAACTTCTTCTACGAGCAGTTCTTC,CASRGEVNFFYEQFF
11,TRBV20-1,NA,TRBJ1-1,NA,TGCAGTGCTAGTGGTCGCACTGAAGCTTTCTTT,CSASGRTEAFF
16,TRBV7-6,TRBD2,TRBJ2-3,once,TGTGCCAGCAGCGCCGGACTAGCGGCTAGCACAGATACGCAGTATTTT,CASSAGLAASTDTQYF
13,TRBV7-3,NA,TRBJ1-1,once,TGTGCCAGCAGCTTCAAAGGGGGCACTGAAGCTTTCTTT,CASSFKGGTEAFF
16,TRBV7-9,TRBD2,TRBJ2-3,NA,TGTGCCAGCAGCAATGTAGCGGGAGGTCTGACAGGTACGCAGTATTTT,CASSNVAGGLTGTQYF
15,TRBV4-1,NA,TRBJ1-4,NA,TGCGCCAGCAGCCCTTGGCTGACAACTAATGAAAAACTGTTTTTT,CASSPWLTTNEKLFF
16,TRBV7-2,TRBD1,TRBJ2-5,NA,TGTGCCAGCAGCTCTCTCGGACAGGGGGCGACAAAGACCCAGTACTTC,CASSSLGQGATKTQYF
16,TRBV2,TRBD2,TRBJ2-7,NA,TGTGCCAGCAGTGACGGGAGGCTAGCGGGAGTTGGCGAGCAGTACTTC,CASSDGRLAGVGEQYF
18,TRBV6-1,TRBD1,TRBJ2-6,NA,TGTGCCAGCAGTGCCTTGCGGACAGGGGCATCTGAGGCCAACGTCCTGACTTTC,CASSALRTGASEANVLTF
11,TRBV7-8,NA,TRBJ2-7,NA,TGTGCCAGCAGCACCAGGGGCGAGCAGTACTTC,CASSTRGEQYF
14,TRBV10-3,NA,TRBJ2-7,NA,TGTGCCATCAGGAACCCTGACAAATCCTACGAGCAGTACTTC,CAIRNPDKSYEQYF
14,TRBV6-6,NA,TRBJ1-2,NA,TGTGCCAGCAGACCCGGGGGAGTTAACTATGGCTACACCTTC,CASRPGGVNYGYTF
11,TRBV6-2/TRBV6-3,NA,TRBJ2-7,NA,TGTGCCAGCAGTTCCCTCCTAGAGCAGTACTTC,CASSSLLEQYF
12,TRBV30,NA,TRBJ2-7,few,TGTGCCTGGAGTCCCGGTGGAGGCGAGCAGTACTTC,CAWSPGGGEQYF
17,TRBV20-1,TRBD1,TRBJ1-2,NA,TGCAGTGCTAGAAAACCGGGACAGGGTTCTATTAAGTATGGCCACACCTTC,CSARKPGQGSIKYGHTF
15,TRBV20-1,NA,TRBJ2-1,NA,TGCAGTGCTAGAGCCTGGGCTGTCCGGGGCAATGAGCAGTTCTTC,CSARAWAVRGNEQFF
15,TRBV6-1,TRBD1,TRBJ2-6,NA,TGTGCCAGCAGAGATACAGGGGTATCAGACAACGTCCTGACTTTC,CASRDTGVSDNVLTF
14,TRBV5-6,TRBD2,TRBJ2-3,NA,TGTGCCAGCAGCTGGAGCGGGATCCCAGATACGCAGTATTTT,CASSWSGIPDTQYF
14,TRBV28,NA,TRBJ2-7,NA,TGTGCCAGCACCCAGAGGATTCTTTCCTACGAGCAGTACTTC,CASTQRILSYEQYF
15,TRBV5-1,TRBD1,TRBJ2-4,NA,TGCGCCAGCAGCCCCGCAGGGGGCATGCTCTACGAGCGGTACTTC,CASSPAGGMLYERYF
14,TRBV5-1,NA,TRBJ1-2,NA,TGCGCCAGCAGCTGGGACTCAGGTGGCTATGGCTACACCTTC,CASSWDSGGYGYTF
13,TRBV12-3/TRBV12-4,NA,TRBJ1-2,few,TGTGCCAGCCGGGGAGCCCTCGACTATGGCTACACCTTC,CASRGALDYGYTF